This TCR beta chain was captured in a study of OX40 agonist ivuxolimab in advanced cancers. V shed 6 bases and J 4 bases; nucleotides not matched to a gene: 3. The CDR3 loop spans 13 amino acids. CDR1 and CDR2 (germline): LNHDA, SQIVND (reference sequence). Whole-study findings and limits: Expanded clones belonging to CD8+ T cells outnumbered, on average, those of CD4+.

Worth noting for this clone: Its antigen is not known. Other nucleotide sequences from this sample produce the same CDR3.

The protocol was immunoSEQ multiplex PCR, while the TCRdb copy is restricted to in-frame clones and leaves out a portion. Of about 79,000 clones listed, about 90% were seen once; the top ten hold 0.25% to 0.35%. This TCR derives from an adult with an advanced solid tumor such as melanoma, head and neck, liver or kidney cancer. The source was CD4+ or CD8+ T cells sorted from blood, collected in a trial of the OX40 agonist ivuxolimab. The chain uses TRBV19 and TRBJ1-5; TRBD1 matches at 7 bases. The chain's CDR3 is CASRRGRNQPQHF. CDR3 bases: TGTGCCAGTAGAAGGGGGCGGAATCAGCCCCAGCATTTT. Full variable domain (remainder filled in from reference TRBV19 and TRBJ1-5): DGGITQSPKYLFRKEGQNVTLSCEQNLNHDAMYWYRQDPGQGLRLIYYSQIVNDFQKGDIAEGYSVSREKKESFPLTVTSAQKNPTAFYLCASRRGRNQPQHFGDGTRLSIL.